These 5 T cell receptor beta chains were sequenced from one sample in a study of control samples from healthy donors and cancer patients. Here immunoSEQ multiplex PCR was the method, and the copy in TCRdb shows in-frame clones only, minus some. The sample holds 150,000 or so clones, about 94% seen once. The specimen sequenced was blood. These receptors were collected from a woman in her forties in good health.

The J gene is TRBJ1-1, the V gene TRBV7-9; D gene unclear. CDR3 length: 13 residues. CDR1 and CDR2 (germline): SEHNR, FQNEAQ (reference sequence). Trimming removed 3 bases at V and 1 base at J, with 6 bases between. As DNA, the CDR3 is TGTGCCAGCAGCTTTAACCGGAACACTGAAGCTTTCTTT. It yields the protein CASSFNRNTEAFF.

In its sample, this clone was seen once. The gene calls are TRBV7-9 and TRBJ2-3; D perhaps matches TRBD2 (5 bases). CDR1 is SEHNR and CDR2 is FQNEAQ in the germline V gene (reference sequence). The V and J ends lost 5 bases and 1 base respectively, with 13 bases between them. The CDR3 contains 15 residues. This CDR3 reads CASSPASGGTDTQYF. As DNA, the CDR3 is TGTGCCAGCAGCCCCGCATCCGGGGGCACAGATACGCAGTATTTT.

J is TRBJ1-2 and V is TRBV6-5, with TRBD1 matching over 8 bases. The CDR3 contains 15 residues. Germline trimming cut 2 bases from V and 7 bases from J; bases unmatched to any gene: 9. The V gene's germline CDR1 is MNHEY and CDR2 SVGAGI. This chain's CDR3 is CASSYAVIDRGGYTF. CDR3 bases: TGTGCCAGCAGTTACGCAGTCATAGACAGGGGTGGCTACACCTTC.

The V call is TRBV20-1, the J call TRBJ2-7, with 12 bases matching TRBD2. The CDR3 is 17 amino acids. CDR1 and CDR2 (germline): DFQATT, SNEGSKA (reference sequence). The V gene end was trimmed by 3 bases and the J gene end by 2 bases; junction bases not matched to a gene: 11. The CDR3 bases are TGCAGTGCTAGTGCCCCCGGGACTAGCGGGCCAACCTACGAGCAGTACTTC. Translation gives CSASAPGTSGPTYEQYF.

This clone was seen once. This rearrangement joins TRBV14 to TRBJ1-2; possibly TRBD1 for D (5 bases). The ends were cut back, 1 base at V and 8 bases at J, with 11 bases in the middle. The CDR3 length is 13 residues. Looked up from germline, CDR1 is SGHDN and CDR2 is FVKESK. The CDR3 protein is CASSQVRVEGYTF. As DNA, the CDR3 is TGTGCCAGCAGCCAAGTCAGGGTGGAGGGCTACACCTTC.